This note documents a single T cell receptor beta chain sequence. This record belongs to a study of technical replicates of blood from four donors. Produced via immunoSEQ multiplex PCR; TCRdb's table is partial and in-frame only. The table lists roughly 100,000 clones, around 95% of them singletons, with 0.22% in the top ten. This CDR3 is 19 amino acids long. V dropped 2 bases and J dropped 2; count of bases not matched to a gene: 14. Germline loops: CDR1 WSHSY, CDR2 SAAADI. The clonotype originates from a human donor in good health. The genes are TRBV10-2 and TRBJ2-3; 9 nucleotides line up with TRBD2. The sample consisted of T cells isolated from PBMCs. The chain's CDR3 is CASSESGWISGGLTDTQYF. DNA for the CDR3: TGCGCCAGCAGTGAGAGTGGGTGGATTAGCGGGGGTCTCACAGATACGCAGTATTTT.